These T cell receptor beta chains were read from a single sample in a study of T cells after yellow fever vaccination. In TCRdb, the 5' RACE reads were re-called with MiXCR into one record per CDR3 protein. Of 350,000 to 550,000 distinct CDR3 sequences listed, 15% to 20% are singletons. The sequencing used PBMCs, collected before the yellow fever booster vaccination. The receptor set was obtained from a man aged 18 to 35 who received the YFV17D yellow fever vaccine. Both conserved end residues are part of each CDR3. A D gene is named only where the DNA matches it firmly. Size is omitted from some rows. Given values are once, few, many or a class for expanded clones.

d_gene: -
v_gene: TRBV7-2
j_gene: TRBJ1-1
abundance: -
CDR3aa: CASSLDGREAFF
CDR3nt: TGTGCCAGCAGCTTAGACGGGCGGGAAGCTTTCTTT

d_gene: TRBD2
v_gene: TRBV11-1
j_gene: TRBJ2-7
abundance: -
CDR3aa: CASSIPGLAWSEEQYF
CDR3nt: TGTGCCAGCAGCATCCCAGGACTAGCCTGGTCTGAGGAGCAGTACTTC

d_gene: -
v_gene: TRBV6-6
j_gene: TRBJ1-2
abundance: -
CDR3aa: CASSPTLGDRGYTF
CDR3nt: TGTGCCAGCAGCCCTACATTGGGGGATCGGGGCTACACCTTC

d_gene: -
v_gene: TRBV6-6
j_gene: TRBJ2-7
abundance: -
CDR3aa: CASSPFVYEQYF
CDR3nt: TGTGCCAGCAGCCCTTTTGTTTACGAGCAGTACTTC

d_gene: TRBD1
v_gene: TRBV12-3/TRBV12-4
j_gene: TRBJ1-5
abundance: -
CDR3aa: CASSLDRGRRPQHF
CDR3nt: TGTGCCAGCAGCCTGGACAGGGGGCGCCGGCCCCAGCATTTT

d_gene: TRBD1
v_gene: TRBV2
j_gene: TRBJ1-1
abundance: few
CDR3aa: CASSEGATGGTEAFF
CDR3nt: TGTGCCAGCAGTGAAGGGGCAACAGGGGGGACTGAAGCTTTCTTT

d_gene: -
v_gene: TRBV18
j_gene: TRBJ1-1
abundance: -
CDR3aa: CASSPPGRANTEAFF
CDR3nt: TGTGCCAGCTCACCCCCGGGCAGGGCGAACACTGAAGCTTTCTTT

d_gene: TRBD1
v_gene: TRBV5-1
j_gene: TRBJ2-5
abundance: -
CDR3aa: CASSRGQGRETQYF
CDR3nt: TGCGCCAGCAGCCGAGGACAGGGGAGAGAGACCCAGTACTTC

d_gene: -
v_gene: TRBV12-3/TRBV12-4
j_gene: TRBJ2-3
abundance: many
CDR3aa: CASNIADTQYF
CDR3nt: TGTGCCAGCAACATAGCGGATACGCAGTATTTT

d_gene: -
v_gene: TRBV20-1
j_gene: TRBJ1-4
abundance: few
CDR3aa: CSASDNNEKLFF
CDR3nt: TGCAGTGCTTCGGATAACAATGAAAAACTGTTTTTT

d_gene: -
v_gene: TRBV29-1
j_gene: TRBJ2-2
abundance: few
CDR3aa: CSVELRRGMVNTGELFF
CDR3nt: TGCAGCGTTGAGCTTCGCAGGGGCATGGTGAACACCGGGGAGCTGTTTTTT

d_gene: -
v_gene: TRBV13
j_gene: TRBJ1-4
abundance: -
CDR3aa: CASSPRHGNPDNEKLFF
CDR3nt: TGTGCCAGCAGCCCTCGACATGGGAACCCCGATAATGAAAAACTGTTTTTT

d_gene: -
v_gene: TRBV20-1
j_gene: TRBJ2-1
abundance: many
CDR3aa: CSAELGWGHDRISNEQFF
CDR3nt: TGCAGTGCTGAGTTAGGGTGGGGACACGATCGGATTTCGAATGAGCAGTTCTTC

d_gene: -
v_gene: TRBV7-2
j_gene: TRBJ1-4
abundance: -
CDR3aa: CASSFGVSATNEKLFF
CDR3nt: TGTGCCAGCAGCTTTGGGGTATCGGCAACTAATGAAAAACTGTTTTTT

d_gene: -
v_gene: TRBV29-1
j_gene: TRBJ2-5
abundance: few
CDR3aa: CSVEDLLVEETQYF
CDR3nt: TGCAGCGTTGAAGATTTGCTGGTAGAAGAGACCCAGTACTTC

d_gene: TRBD1
v_gene: TRBV20-1
j_gene: TRBJ1-1
abundance: few
CDR3aa: CSALPGGAPEAFF
CDR3nt: TGCAGTGCTCTACCAGGGGGAGCACCTGAAGCTTTCTTT

d_gene: -
v_gene: TRBV5-4
j_gene: TRBJ1-1
abundance: -
CDR3aa: CASRGGPAKNTEAFF
CDR3nt: TGTGCCAGCAGGGGGGGTCCCGCGAAGAACACTGAAGCTTTCTTT

d_gene: -
v_gene: TRBV24-1
j_gene: TRBJ2-3
abundance: -
CDR3aa: CATRGNADTQYF
CDR3nt: TGTGCCACCAGAGGGAATGCAGATACGCAGTATTTT

d_gene: -
v_gene: TRBV6-5
j_gene: TRBJ1-2
abundance: -
CDR3aa: CASSYSGANYGYTF
CDR3nt: TGTGCCAGCAGTTACTCTGGGGCTAACTATGGCTACACCTTC

d_gene: -
v_gene: TRBV24-1
j_gene: TRBJ2-1
abundance: -
CDR3aa: CATSDRRTSYNEQFF
CDR3nt: TGTGCCACCAGTGACCGTAGAACTAGCTACAATGAGCAGTTCTTC

d_gene: TRBD1
v_gene: TRBV7-9
j_gene: TRBJ2-5
abundance: -
CDR3aa: CASSLGTVQYF
CDR3nt: TGTGCCAGCAGCCTCGGGACAGTCCAGTACTTC

d_gene: -
v_gene: TRBV7-6
j_gene: TRBJ2-1
abundance: -
CDR3aa: CASSLEAAGGHYNEQFF
CDR3nt: TGTGCCAGCAGCTTAGAGGCTGCAGGGGGGCATTACAATGAGCAGTTCTTC